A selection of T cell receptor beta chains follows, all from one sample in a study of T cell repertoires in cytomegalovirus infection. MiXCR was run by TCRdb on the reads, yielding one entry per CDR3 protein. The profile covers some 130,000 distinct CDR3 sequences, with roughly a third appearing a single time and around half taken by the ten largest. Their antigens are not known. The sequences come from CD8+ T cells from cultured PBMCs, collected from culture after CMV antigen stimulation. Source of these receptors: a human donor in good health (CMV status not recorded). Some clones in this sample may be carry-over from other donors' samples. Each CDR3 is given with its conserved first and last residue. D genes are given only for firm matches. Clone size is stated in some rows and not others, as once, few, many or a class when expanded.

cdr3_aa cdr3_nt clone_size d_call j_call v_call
CASSEMEGGNQPQHF TGTGCCAGCAGTGAAATGGAGGGGGGCAATCAGCCCCAGCATTTT . . TRBJ1-5 TRBV2
CASSKTEGVQPQHF TGTGCCAGCAGCAAAACTGAGGGGGTTCAGCCCCAGCATTTT many . TRBJ1-5 TRBV7-8
CASSEAPDGYEQYF TGTGCCAGCAGTGAAGCCCCGGACGGCTACGAGCAGTACTTC few . TRBJ2-7 TRBV6-1
CASSPTGSEKLFF TGTGCCAGCAGTCCGACAGGGAGTGAAAAACTGTTTTTT . TRBD1 TRBJ1-4 TRBV27
CAISAGTGGEGYGYTF TGTGCCATCAGTGCCGGGACAGGGGGAGAAGGCTATGGCTACACCTTC . TRBD1 TRBJ1-2 TRBV10-3
CASSRAGGNEQYF TGTGCCAGCAGTCGAGCGGGGGGGAACGAGCAGTACTTC many TRBD2 TRBJ2-7 TRBV28
CASLGGVEQFF TGTGCCAGTTTGGGGGGCGTTGAGCAGTTCTTC many . TRBJ2-1 TRBV12-5
CASSPLTADAYEQYF TGTGCCAGCAGCCCCCTTACGGCAGACGCCTACGAGCAGTACTTC . . TRBJ2-7 TRBV11-1
CATAFGTGGEAFF TGTGCCACCGCTTTCGGGACAGGGGGCGAAGCTTTCTTT few TRBD1 TRBJ1-1 TRBV19
CASSSPNADYEQYF TGTGCCAGCAGCTCACCTAATGCGGACTACGAGCAGTACTTC . . TRBJ2-7 TRBV5-6
CASSLKGVTYEQYF TGTGCCAGCAGTTTAAAGGGGGTCACCTACGAGCAGTACTTC . . TRBJ2-7 TRBV27
CASSLLWAGANVLTF TGTGCCAGCAGCTTATTATGGGCTGGGGCCAACGTCCTGACTTTC few . TRBJ2-6 TRBV7-8
CAISGRTGDNTEAFF TGTGCCATCAGTGGGAGGACAGGGGACAACACTGAAGCTTTCTTT few TRBD1 TRBJ1-1 TRBV10-3
CASSLAPSSGGARETQYF TGCGCCAGCAGCTTGGCCCCCTCGAGCGGGGGGGCCAGGGAGACCCAGTACTTC few TRBD2 TRBJ2-5 TRBV5-1
CASSLLGTSTDTQYF TGTGCCAGCAGCTTATTAGGGACAAGCACAGATACGCAGTATTTT many . TRBJ2-3 TRBV7-8
CASSSTGFYGYTF TGTGCCAGCAGCTCGACAGGATTTTATGGCTACACCTTC few . TRBJ1-2 TRBV7-9
CASRPGGSHQPQHF TGTGCCAGCAGGCCCGGAGGGTCGCATCAGCCCCAGCATTTT many . TRBJ1-5 TRBV6-1
CSASPGDEMTYEQYF TGCAGTGCTAGTCCAGGGGATGAAATGACCTACGAGCAGTACTTC . . TRBJ2-7 TRBV20-1
CASSLWGSGTEEETQYF TGTGCCAGCAGTTTATGGGGGAGCGGGACAGAAGAAGAGACCCAGTACTTC . . TRBJ2-5 TRBV28
CASSQGFQGGHEQYF TGTGCCAGCAGCCAAGGCTTTCAGGGCGGCCACGAGCAGTACTTC . . TRBJ2-7 TRBV3-1
CASSQDLHSGNTIYF TGCGCCAGCAGCCAAGATCTACACTCTGGAAACACCATATATTTT . . TRBJ1-3 TRBV4-1
CASSLTTGLNTEAFF TGTGCCAGCAGTTTAACGACAGGGTTGAACACTGAAGCTTTCTTT . TRBD1 TRBJ1-1 TRBV6-1
CASSLGTGVDTQYF TGTGCCAGCAGCCTTGGGACAGGGGTTGATACGCAGTATTTT . TRBD1 TRBJ2-3 TRBV6-6
CASSLVPGTQFSTDTQYF TGTGCCAGCAGCTTAGTCCCCGGGACACAATTTAGCACAGATACGCAGTATTTT . . TRBJ2-3 TRBV11-2
CASSLPGVIAHEQYF TGTGCCAGCAGCCTACCTGGGGTAATCGCCCACGAGCAGTACTTC few . TRBJ2-7 TRBV7-8
CASSIEGRYRDKAHYGYTF TGTGCCAGCAGTATCGAGGGGCGGTACAGAGACAAAGCACACTATGGCTACACCTTC . . TRBJ1-2 TRBV6-2/TRBV6-3
CASSLSSSGTETQYF TGTGCCAGCAGCTTAAGTTCTAGTGGGACGGAGACCCAGTACTTC few . TRBJ2-5 TRBV7-6
CASSQDRALYYEQYF TGCGCCAGCAGCCAAGATAGGGCCCTTTACTACGAGCAGTACTTC few . TRBJ2-7 TRBV4-1
CASSPVSDGGKTQYF TGTGCCAGCTCACCAGTCTCGGACGGAGGGAAGACCCAGTACTTC . . TRBJ2-5 TRBV18
CASSLGWGGLVDQYF TGTGCCAGCAGCTTAGGGTGGGGGGGCCTCGTGGACCAGTACTTC few . TRBJ2-5 TRBV7-2
CASSDPPRQGKTGELFF TGTGCCAGCAGTGATCCACCGAGACAGGGAAAGACCGGGGAGCTGTTTTTT . TRBD1 TRBJ2-2 TRBV2
CASSPSPGELFF TGTGCCAGCAGCCCGAGCCCCGGGGAGCTGTTTTTT . . TRBJ2-2 TRBV7-7
CASSLANGGPNYGYTF TGTGCCAGCAGCTTGGCCAACGGGGGGCCTAACTATGGCTACACCTTC . . TRBJ1-2 TRBV5-6
CASSYLGVGYEQYF TGTGCCAGCAGTTATCTCGGGGTCGGGTACGAGCAGTACTTC few . TRBJ2-7 TRBV12-3/TRBV12-4
CASGGNQPQHF TGTGCCAGCGGGGGAAATCAGCCCCAGCATTTT . . TRBJ1-5 TRBV27
CASSLKRWSRDTQYF TGTGCCAGCAGCTTGAAGAGGTGGTCGCGTGATACGCAGTATTTT few . TRBJ2-3 TRBV5-8
CASREGSPYNEQFF TGTGCCAGCCGGGAGGGATCCCCCTACAATGAGCAGTTCTTC . TRBD2 TRBJ2-1 TRBV11-2
CASSLVRGWKETQYF TGTGCCAGCAGCTTAGTTAGGGGGTGGAAAGAGACCCAGTACTTC few . TRBJ2-5 TRBV7-8
CASSLDRRWWSSTDTQYF TGTGCCAGCAGCTTAGATCGAAGGTGGTGGAGTAGCACAGATACGCAGTATTTT few . TRBJ2-3 TRBV11-2
CASSSPLQETQYF TGTGCCAGCAGCTCCCCCCTCCAAGAGACCCAGTACTTC many . TRBJ2-5 TRBV7-2
CASSWNRDRGSDTQYF TGTGCCAGCAGCTGGAACCGGGACAGGGGATCAGATACGCAGTATTTT . TRBD1 TRBJ2-3 TRBV13
CAISEGDLRVGNTIYF TGTGCCATCAGTGAGGGGGACCTCCGGGTTGGAAACACCATATATTTT few . TRBJ1-3 TRBV10-3
CASSIYPANTEAFF TGTGCCAGTAGTATTTATCCGGCAAACACTGAAGCTTTCTTT once . TRBJ1-1 TRBV19
CATSRDLGDRVTGELFF TGTGCCACCAGCAGAGATCTGGGGGACAGGGTGACCGGGGAGCTGTTTTTT many TRBD1 TRBJ2-2 TRBV15
CASSYGASGGLETQYF TGTGCCAGCAGTTACGGCGCTAGCGGGGGATTAGAGACCCAGTACTTC few TRBD2 TRBJ2-5 TRBV6-5